Given below is one T cell receptor beta chain in context. No antigen is known for it. The sample originates from a study of cytomegalovirus exposure and HLA in healthy donors. Overall study results and limits: Later, TCR association rates were found to vary by HLA locus, highest for DRB1 and lowest for HLA-C.

The CDR3 is 14 amino acids. Germline lookup yields CDR1 SGDLS and CDR2 YYNGEE. V shed 3 bases, J shed 8 bases, and the junction held 8 bases outside the gene matches. Primers: 60 Vbeta forward and 13 Jbeta reverse. Here immunoSEQ multiplex PCR was the method, and the copy in TCRdb shows in-frame clones only, minus some. The sample consists of 170,000 or so clones, 65% to 90% of them appearing once. Sequencing input: PBMCs. The receptor was isolated from a man aged 50 to 59 in good health and CMV-seropositive. J is TRBJ1-2 and V is TRBV9; 9 bases match TRBD1. CDR3 protein: CASSAQDRGNGYTF. The DNA of the CDR3 is TGTGCCAGCAGCGCCCAAGACAGGGGGAACGGCTACACCTTC.